Shown below are 11 T cell receptor beta chains from a single sample sequenced in a study of T cells in Graves' hyperthyroidism and ophthalmopathy. The source material, RNA transcripts, was used to amplify TCR beta CDR3 regions. Primed by the HTBI set, a first-round RT-PCR was run on the TCR CDR3. TCRdb reprocessed the multiplex PCR reads with MiXCR, giving one entry per CDR3 protein. The repertoire includes about 740,000 distinct CDR3 sequences, 14% of them detected once, and around 9.6% sits in the top ten. Sequencing was carried out using blood. The receptors stem from a young woman with Graves' hyperthyroidism.

This clonotype was seen only once. The chain employs TRBV20-1 and TRBJ1-3; 8 bases are shared with TRBD1. Germline assignment: CDR1 DFQATT and CDR2 SNEGSKA (reference sequence). This CDR3 is built from 16 residues. Trimming cost V 0 bases and J 4 bases; bases outside gene matches: 8. CDR3 sequence: CSARDLGQAGGNTIYF. The CDR3, as DNA: TGCAGTGCTAGAGATTTGGGACAGGCAGGGGGAAACACCATATATTTT.

This clonotype appeared many times. The chain is built from TRBV20-1 and TRBJ1-1; D ambiguous. CDR3 length: 10 amino acids. The V end lost 0 bases, the J end lost 9 bases, and 5 bases lay between the germline ends. CDR1 DFQATT and CDR2 SNEGSKA come from the germline V gene (reference sequence). The CDR3 reads CSARDLQAFF. In nucleotides, the CDR3 is TGCAGTGCTAGAGACCTCCAAGCTTTCTTT.

There are many counts of this clonotype. The V and J genes are TRBV12-3 or TRBV12-4 and TRBJ2-5; TRBD2 agrees at 9 bases. V shed 7 bases and J 4 bases; nucleotides not matched to a gene: 7. The CDR3 is 14 amino acids. CDR3 protein: CASTLAGEGETQYF. In DNA, the CDR3 is TGTGCCAGCACCTTAGCGGGAGAGGGAGAGACCCAGTACTTC.

This clonotype was found a few times. The chain has TRBV5-1 and TRBJ2-2; D uncertain. Per the germline V gene, CDR1 is SGHRS and CDR2 is YFSETQ. V was trimmed by 4 bases and J by 5 bases, leaving 9 bases between them. This CDR3 contains 13 residues. Written as DNA, the CDR3 is TGCGCCAGCAGCCGTGCGAGGACCGGGGAGCTGTTTTTT. Protein: CASSRARTGELFF.

With respect to this clonotype: Germline and junction disagree at one end, which may indicate a read error. The gene calls are TRBV18 and TRBJ1-1; D perhaps matches TRBD1 (6 bases). The germline V gene encodes CDR1 KGHSH and CDR2 LQKENI. This CDR3 is 16 amino acids long. The CDR3 DNA follows: TGTGCCAGCCCACCTCTACAGGGCCTCATGAACACTGAAGCTTTCTTT. It codes for CASPPLQGLMNTEAFF.

There are many counts of this clonotype. This chain links TRBV11-1 with TRBJ2-7; 8 nucleotides match TRBD1. Unmatched junction bases numbered 8, after V lost 7 bases and J lost 3 bases. The V gene's germline CDR1 is SGHAT and CDR2 FQDESV (reference sequence). The CDR3 sequence is 14 residues long. CDR3: CASTPRDRFYEQYF. Here the CDR3 DNA reads TGTGCCAGCACCCCTCGGGACAGGTTCTACGAGCAGTACTTC. The full variable domain, with the rest looked up from reference TRBV11-1 and TRBJ2-7, is EAEVAQSPRYKITEKSQAVAFWCDPISGHATLYWYRQILGQGPELLVQFQDESVVDDSQLPKDRFSAERLKGVDSTLKIQPAELGDSAMYLCASTPRDRFYEQYFGPGTRLTVT.

This clonotype appeared a few times. The V call is TRBV5-5, the J call TRBJ2-5, with D tentatively TRBD1 (6 bases). The germline V gene has CDR1 SGHKS and CDR2 YYEKEE (reference sequence). The CDR3 length is 16 residues. Trimming took 2 bases from V and 3 from J, leaving 17 bases between them. The DNA for the CDR3 is TGTGCCAGCAGCTTATTTGTGGGGGCGGCTGAAGAGACCCAGTACTTC. Translated, it gives CASSLFVGAAEETQYF.

This chain connects TRBV24-1 to TRBJ1-1; D is unresolved. V was clipped by 5 bases and J by 7 bases, with 16 bases between them. The CDR3 has 14 amino acids. Germline V gene lookup returns CDR1 KGHDR and CDR2 SFDVKD. The CDR3 sequence: CATSALGRPFEAFF. The CDR3 DNA is TGTGCCACCAGTGCCCTCGGACGGCCTTTTGAAGCTTTCTTT.

This clonotype was found a few times. The chain couples TRBV4-1 to TRBJ1-5; D unclear. There are 15 residues in the CDR3. Trimming removed 4 bases at V and 2 bases at J, with 12 bases between. CDR1 and CDR2 (germline): MGHRA, YSYEKL. The CDR3 sequence: CASSRGSWGNQPQHF. In DNA, the CDR3 is TGCGCCAGCAGCCGAGGAAGCTGGGGCAATCAGCCCCAGCATTTT.

This clonotype was detected only a few times. This chain links TRBV2 with TRBJ1-5; 7 bases fit TRBD1. The V gene end was trimmed by 4 bases and the J gene end by 3 bases; junction bases not matched to a gene: 6. CDR1 is SNHLY and CDR2 is FYNNEI in the germline V gene. The CDR3 length is 15 residues. The CDR3 DNA sequence: TGTGCCAGCAGTGTAAGAGGGGGCTCCAATCAGCCCCAGCATTTT. Translation: CASSVRGGSNQPQHF.

There are many counts of this clonotype. V gene TRBV11-2 combines with J gene TRBJ2-7; 16 nucleotides agree with TRBD2. Germline CDR1 reads SGHAT; CDR2 reads FQNNGV. With 1 base clipped from V and 4 bases from J, the junction kept 22 bases outside the gene matches. The CDR3 has 23 amino acids. As DNA, the CDR3 is TGTGCCAGCAGCTTAGTTCGAGTGGGACTAGCGGGAGGGGAGCCGGCGGGCCGTTACGAGCAGTACTTC. Encoded protein: CASSLVRVGLAGGEPAGRYEQYF.